This T cell receptor (beta chain) was sequenced in a study of blood T cell repertoires in COVID-19. Authors' data handling: Reference gene primer amplification yielded estimated nucleated cell counts. Profiling relied on immunoSEQ multiplex PCR, and the TCRdb table lists in-frame clones only, not all of them. The D gene and trimming were derived from the DNA, and the V and J assignments and clone size from that table. The sample carries 90,000 to 120,000 clones, around 87% recorded once. V was shortened by 1 base and J by 4 bases, with 8 bases between the two germline ends. The length of the CDR3 is 14 residues. Looked up from germline, CDR1 is LNHDA and CDR2 is SQIVND (reference sequence).

The chain is built from TRBV19 and TRBJ2-1; no definite D call. The sequenced material came from peripheral blood. The TCR comes from a man aged 50-59 years with acute or convalescent COVID-19. The DNA for the CDR3 is TGTGCCAGTAGTATAGGGGCAGGTTACAATGAGCAGTTCTTC. Its translation: CASSIGAGYNEQFF. The variable domain in full, with the rest retrieved from reference TRBV19 and TRBJ2-1, is DGGITQSPKYLFRKEGQNVTLSCEQNLNHDAMYWYRQDPGQGLRLIYYSQIVNDFQKGDIAEGYSVSREKKESFPLTVTSAQKNPTAFYLCASSIGAGYNEQFFGPGTRLTVL.